The 5 T cell receptor beta chains reported below all come from one sample, sequenced in a study of blood T cell repertoires in COVID-19. Sequencing used immunoSEQ multiplex PCR; TCRdb keeps in-frame clones, though not all of them. The data hold hundreds of thousands of clones, with about 90% observed a single time. Sequencing used peripheral blood. These receptors originate from a woman aged 40 to 50 with COVID-19, enrolled during active disease.

The chain joins TRBV28 to TRBJ2-5, with a possible D match to TRBD1 (5 bases). Per the germline V gene, CDR1 is MDHEN and CDR2 is SYDVKM. V lost 5 bases, J lost 4 bases, and 14 bases lay in between. This CDR3 is 14 amino acids long. The CDR3 coding sequence is TGTGCCAGCAGTAACCAGGGTGCGGCAGAGACCCAGTACTTC. This translates into CASSNQGAAETQYF.

V usage is TRBV9 and J usage is TRBJ1-6; 10 nucleotides agree with TRBD1. CDR1 is SGDLS and CDR2 is YYNGEE in the germline V gene. J gave up 7 bases and V 3 bases, and 4 bases lay outside the gene matches. The CDR3 has 15 residues. The CDR3 loop reads CASSAGQGENSPLHF. As DNA, the CDR3 is TGTGCCAGCAGCGCTGGACAGGGGGAGAATTCACCCCTCCACTTT.

The chain combines TRBV6-5 with TRBJ2-7; TRBD2 matches at 8 bases. With 5 bases clipped from V and 5 bases from J, the junction kept 11 bases outside the gene matches. Germline CDR1 reads MNHEY; CDR2 reads SVGAGI. The CDR3 runs 15 residues. The CDR3 is CASSTPREGQNEQYF. In nucleotides, the CDR3 is TGTGCCAGCAGTACCCCCCGGGAGGGGCAGAACGAGCAGTACTTC.

The gene calls are TRBV6-6 and TRBJ1-4; D is ambiguous. CDR1 is MNHNY and CDR2 is SVGAGI in the germline V gene (reference sequence). The germline V and J ends were trimmed by 4 bases and 0 bases, with 6 bases remaining between them. The CDR3 length is 14 residues. CDR3: CASSSPATNEKLFF. CDR3 sequence (DNA): TGTGCCAGCAGTTCACCAGCAACTAATGAAAAACTGTTTTTT.

The chain is built from TRBV19 and TRBJ2-1; D possibly corresponds to TRBD2 (6 bases). The CDR3 totals 15 residues. The V gene lost 3 bases and the J gene lost 6 bases, with 15 bases spanning the gap. CDR1 is LNHDA and CDR2 is SQIVND in the germline V gene (reference sequence). The CDR3 DNA is TGTGCCAGTAGTATCGGCGGGACGTTTCCCAATGAGCAGTTCTTC. Translation gives CASSIGGTFPNEQFF.